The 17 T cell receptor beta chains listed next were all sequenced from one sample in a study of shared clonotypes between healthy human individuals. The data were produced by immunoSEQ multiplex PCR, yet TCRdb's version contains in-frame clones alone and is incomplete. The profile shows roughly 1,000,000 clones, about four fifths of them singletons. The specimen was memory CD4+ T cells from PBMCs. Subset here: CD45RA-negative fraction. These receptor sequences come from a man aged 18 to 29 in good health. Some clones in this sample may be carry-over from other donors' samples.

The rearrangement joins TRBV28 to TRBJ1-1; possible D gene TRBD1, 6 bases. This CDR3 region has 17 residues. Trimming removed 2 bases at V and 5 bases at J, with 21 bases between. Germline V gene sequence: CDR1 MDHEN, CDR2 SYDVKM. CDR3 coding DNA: TGTGCCAGCAGTTTAGACAAAAGGGGGGCCGGTCTGACTGAAGCTTTCTTT. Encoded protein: CASSLDKRGAGLTEAFF.

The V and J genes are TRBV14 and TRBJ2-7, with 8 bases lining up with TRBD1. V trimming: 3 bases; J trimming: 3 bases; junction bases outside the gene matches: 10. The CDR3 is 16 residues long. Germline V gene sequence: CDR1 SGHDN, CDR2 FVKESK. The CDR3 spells CASSHGGPDRVYEQYF. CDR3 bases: TGTGCCAGCAGCCATGGCGGGCCGGACAGGGTCTACGAGCAGTACTTC.

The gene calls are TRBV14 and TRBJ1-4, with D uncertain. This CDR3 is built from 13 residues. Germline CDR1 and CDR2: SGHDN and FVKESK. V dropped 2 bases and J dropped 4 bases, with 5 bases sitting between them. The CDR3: CASSQRGNEKLFF. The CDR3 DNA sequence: TGTGCCAGCAGCCAACGGGGTAATGAAAAACTGTTTTTT.

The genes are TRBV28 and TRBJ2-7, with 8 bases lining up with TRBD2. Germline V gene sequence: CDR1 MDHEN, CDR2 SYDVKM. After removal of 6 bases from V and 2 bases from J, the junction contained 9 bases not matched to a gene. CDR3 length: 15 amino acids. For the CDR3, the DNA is TGTGCCAGCAGCCCTGGACTAGCAGCTCCCTACGAGCAGTACTTC. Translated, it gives CASSPGLAAPYEQYF.

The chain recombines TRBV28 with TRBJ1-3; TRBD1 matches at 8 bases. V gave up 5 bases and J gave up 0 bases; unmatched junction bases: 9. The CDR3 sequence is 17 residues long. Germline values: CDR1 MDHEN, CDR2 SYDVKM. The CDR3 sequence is CASSRRTGLLSGNTIYF. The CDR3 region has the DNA TGTGCCAGCAGTCGGAGGACAGGGCTGCTCTCTGGAAACACCATATATTTT. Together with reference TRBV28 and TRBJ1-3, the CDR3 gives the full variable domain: DVKVTQSSRYLVKRTGEKVFLECVQDMDHENMFWYRQDPGLGLRLIYFSYDVKMKEKGDIPEGYSVSREKKERFSLILESASTNQTSMYLCASSRRTGLLSGNTIYFGEGSWLTVV.

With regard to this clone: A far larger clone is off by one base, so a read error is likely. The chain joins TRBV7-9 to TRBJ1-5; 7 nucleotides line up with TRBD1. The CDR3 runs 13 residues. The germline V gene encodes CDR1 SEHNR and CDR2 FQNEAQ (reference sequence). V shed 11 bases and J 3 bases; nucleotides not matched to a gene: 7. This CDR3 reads CAVQGTNNQPQHF. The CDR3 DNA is TGTGCCGTACAGGGGACGAACAATCAGCCCCAGCATTTT.

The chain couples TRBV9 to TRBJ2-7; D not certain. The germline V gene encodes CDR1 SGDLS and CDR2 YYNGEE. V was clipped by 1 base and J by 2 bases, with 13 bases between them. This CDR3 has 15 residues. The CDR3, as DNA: TGTGCCAGCAGCGTACGGCAGGATCCCGCCTACGAGCAGTACTTC. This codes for CASSVRQDPAYEQYF.

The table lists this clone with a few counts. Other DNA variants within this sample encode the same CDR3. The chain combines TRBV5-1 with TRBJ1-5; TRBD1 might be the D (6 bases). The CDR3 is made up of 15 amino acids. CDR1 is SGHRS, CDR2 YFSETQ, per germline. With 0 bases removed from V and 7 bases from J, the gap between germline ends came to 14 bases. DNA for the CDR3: TGCGCCAGCAGCTTGGGATCAGGGGACGGGCAGCCCCAGCATTTT. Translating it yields CASSLGSGDGQPQHF.

CDR3 sequence reads: CAWSASREQYF. The CDR3, as DNA: TGTGCCTGGAGTGCGTCCAGGGAGCAGTACTTC. V is TRBV30 and J is TRBJ2-7; no reliable D call. The ends were cut back, 1 base at V and 7 bases at J, with 8 bases in the middle. In germline, CDR1 is GTSNPN, CDR2 SVGIG (reference sequence). The CDR3 covers 11 residues.

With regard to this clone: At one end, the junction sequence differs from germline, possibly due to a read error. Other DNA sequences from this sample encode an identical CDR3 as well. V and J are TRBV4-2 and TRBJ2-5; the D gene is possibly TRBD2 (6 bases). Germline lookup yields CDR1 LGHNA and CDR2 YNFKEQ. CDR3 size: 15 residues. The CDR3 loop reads CASSQSASEQETQYF. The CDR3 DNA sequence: TGTGCTAGCAGCCAAAGCGCTAGCGAACAAGAGACCCAGTACTTC.

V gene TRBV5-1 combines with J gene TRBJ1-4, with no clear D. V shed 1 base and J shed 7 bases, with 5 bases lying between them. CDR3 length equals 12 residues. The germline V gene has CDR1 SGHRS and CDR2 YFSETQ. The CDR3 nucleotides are TGCGCCAGCAGCTTGTGGGGTGAAAAACTGTTTTTT. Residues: CASSLWGEKLFF.

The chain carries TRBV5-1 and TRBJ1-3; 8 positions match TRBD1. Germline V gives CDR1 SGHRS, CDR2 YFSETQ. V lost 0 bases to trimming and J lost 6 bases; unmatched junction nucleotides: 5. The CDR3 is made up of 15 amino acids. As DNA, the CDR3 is TGCGCCAGCAGCTTGGGCGGGACAGGAGAAAACACCATATATTTT. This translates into CASSLGGTGENTIYF.

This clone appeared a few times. CDR3 nucleotide sequence: TGTGCCAGCAGCTTCCGGGCCGTGGGAGATACGCAGTATTTT. This translates into CASSFRAVGDTQYF. J is TRBJ2-3 and V is TRBV7-8; D is unresolved. V was cut by 3 bases and J by 5 bases, with 12 bases left in between. In germline, CDR1 is SGHVS, CDR2 FQNEAQ. This CDR3 region has 14 residues.

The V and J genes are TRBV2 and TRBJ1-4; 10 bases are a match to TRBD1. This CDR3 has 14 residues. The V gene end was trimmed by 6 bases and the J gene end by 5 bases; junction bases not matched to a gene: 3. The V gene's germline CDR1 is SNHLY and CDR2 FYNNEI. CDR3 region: CASRRDRGNEKLFF. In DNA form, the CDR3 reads TGTGCCAGCAGGCGGGACAGGGGAAATGAAAAACTGTTTTTT. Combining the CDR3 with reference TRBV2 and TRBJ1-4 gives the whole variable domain EPEVTQTPSHQVTQMGQEVILRCVPISNHLYFYWYRQILGQKVEFLVSFYNNEISEKSEIFDDQFSVERPDGSNFTLKIRSTKLEDSAMYFCASRRDRGNEKLFFGSGTQLSVL.

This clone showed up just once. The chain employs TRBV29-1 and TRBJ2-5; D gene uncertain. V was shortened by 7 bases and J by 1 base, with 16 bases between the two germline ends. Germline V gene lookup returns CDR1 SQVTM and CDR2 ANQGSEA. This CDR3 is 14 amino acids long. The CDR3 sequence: CSAVPLRRQETQYF. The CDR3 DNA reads TGCAGCGCCGTACCCCTCCGCCGCCAAGAGACCCAGTACTTC.

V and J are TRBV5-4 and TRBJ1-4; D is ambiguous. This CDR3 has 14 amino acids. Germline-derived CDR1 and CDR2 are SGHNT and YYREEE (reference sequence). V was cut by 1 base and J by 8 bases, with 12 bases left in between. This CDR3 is CASSLSGVGEKLFF. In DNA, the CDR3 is TGTGCCAGCAGCTTGTCTGGGGTAGGGGAAAAACTGTTTTTT. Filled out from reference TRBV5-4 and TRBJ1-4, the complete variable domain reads ETGVTQSPTHLIKTRGQQVTLRCSSQSGHNTVSWYQQALGQGPQFIFQYYREEENGRGNFPPRFSGLQFPNYSSELNVNALELDDSALYLCASSLSGVGEKLFFGSGTQLSVL.

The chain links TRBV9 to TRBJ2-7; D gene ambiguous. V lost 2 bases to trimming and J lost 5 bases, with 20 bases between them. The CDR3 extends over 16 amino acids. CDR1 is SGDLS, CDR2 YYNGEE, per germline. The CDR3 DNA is TGTGCCAGCAGCGTCGCCTCGGGTTCCGAGAGCGACGAGCAGTACTTC. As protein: CASSVASGSESDEQYF.